Presented here are 16 T cell receptor beta chains from one specimen sequenced in a study of tumor and adjacent non-tumor tissue in lung cancer. This sample's RNA came from whole unsorted tissue. This non-tumor lung sample came from over 3 cm beyond the tumor edge. The library came from three nested PCR rounds adapted from ARM-PCR protocols. A single record per CDR3 protein comes from TCRdb applying MiXCR to the multiplex PCR reads. The sample holds fewer than 55,000 distinct CDR3 sequences, roughly two thirds seen once. Sample: distant non-tumor lung tissue. These receptors all stem from a woman between 40 and 50 years old with non-small cell lung cancer.

The chain employs TRBV13 and TRBJ2-7, with 10 positions matching TRBD2. The V gene end was trimmed by 6 bases and the J gene end by 9 bases; junction bases not matched to a gene: 14. CDR3 length: 15 residues. Per the germline V gene, CDR1 is PRHDT and CDR2 is FYEKMQ (reference sequence). DNA of the CDR3: TGTGCCAGCAGTAGGAGCGGGGGGGCTACAAGCGGGCAGTACTTC. This codes for CASSRSGGATSGQYF.

In the case of this clonotype: A much larger clone sits a single nucleotide away, making a read error possible. The chain has TRBV7-9 and TRBJ1-1, with 8 bases lining up with TRBD1. The CDR3 has 14 residues. CDR1 SEHNR and CDR2 FQNEAQ come from the germline V gene (reference sequence). The CDR3 sequence is CTSSAPGQATEAFF. The CDR3 DNA sequence: TGTACCAGCAGCGCCCCGGGACAGGCGACTGAAGCTTTCTTT.

Written as DNA, the CDR3 is TGTGCCAGCAGTGACGCGCGACAGGGGAACGGTGAGCTGTTTTTT. Its protein product is CASSDARQGNGELFF. The rearrangement joins TRBV6-1 to TRBJ2-2, with 8 bases identical to TRBD1. This CDR3 region has 15 residues. CDR1 and CDR2 from the germline V gene are MNHNS and SASEGT. With 3 bases clipped from V and 11 bases from J, the junction kept 11 bases outside the gene matches.

In regard to this clonotype: The junction does not match germline at one end; this may be a read error. The CDR3 sequence is CCVGGLGGVSSHDQYF. Written as DNA, the CDR3 is TGCTGCGTTGGGGGTTTGGGGGGGGTTTCTTCGCACGATCAGTACTTC. The V and J genes are TRBV29-1 and TRBJ2-7; 7 bases are shared with TRBD2. The CDR3 spans 16 residues. Germline V gene sequence: CDR1 SQVTM, CDR2 ANQGSEA.

As concerns this clonotype: Compared with germline, one end of the junction differs, possibly owing to a read error. The V gene is TRBV11-2, the J gene TRBJ1-3; D gene uncertain. Germline V gene data show CDR1 as SGHAT and CDR2 as FQNNGV. The CDR3 is 15 amino acids. This CDR3 reads CASSGKGTSGNIIYF. The CDR3 DNA reads as TGTGCCAGTAGCGGAAAGGGTACATCCGGAAACATCATATATTTT.

A remark on this clonotype: Being one base from a much bigger clone, this may be a read error. The CDR3 nucleotides read TGCAGTGCTAGTAACCAGATCAATCAGACCCAGCATTTT. It specifies CSASNQINQTQHF. The chain joins TRBV20-1 to TRBJ1-5, with D hard to call. The CDR3 is 13 amino acids. Germline V gene data show CDR1 as DFQATT and CDR2 as SNEGSKA (reference sequence).

On this clonotype: The conserved closing phenylalanine or tryptophan is absent in this CDR3, likely reflecting a read error. The chain is built from TRBV4-2 and TRBJ2-1, with D unclear. Germline assignment: CDR1 LGHNA and CDR2 YNFKEQ. Trimming cost V 8 bases and J 2 bases, with 16 bases left between them. This CDR3 is 15 amino acids long. CDR3 in amino acids: CASDPRHGPYNEQFI. CDR3 coding DNA: TGTGCCAGCGACCCGAGACATGGACCCTACAATGAGCAGTTCATC.

This clonotype was picked up many times. The rearrangement links TRBV5-8 to TRBJ2-5; D gene ambiguous. Germline V gene lookup returns CDR1 SGHTS and CDR2 YDEGEE. This CDR3 is built from 12 residues. Trimming removed 4 bases at V and 4 bases at J, with 8 bases between. Here the CDR3 DNA reads TGTGCCAGCAGCCATACCCGAGAGACCCAGTACTTC. Translated: CASSHTRETQYF.

V usage is TRBV10-3 and J usage is TRBJ1-5; no clear D gene. V lost 10 bases, J lost 5 bases, and 21 bases lay in between. The CDR3 has 15 amino acids. CDR1 is ENHRY and CDR2 is SYGVKD in the germline V gene. CDR3 residues: CATARGADADQPQHF. The DNA of the CDR3 is TGTGCCACCGCGAGAGGTGCGGACGCCGATCAGCCCCAGCATTTT.

This clonotype was found many times. The V call is TRBV28, the J call TRBJ1-2; D is ambiguous. This CDR3 comprises 13 residues. V lost 5 bases and J lost 8, with 15 bases in between. CDR1 and CDR2 (germline): MDHEN, SYDVKM. The CDR3, as DNA: TGTGCCAGCAGTGAAAATTTCGTGGAGGGCTACACCTTC. Its protein is CASSENFVEGYTF.

There are a few counts of this clonotype. The chain employs TRBV9 and TRBJ2-7; perhaps TRBD2 as D (5 bases). Trimming removed 3 bases from V and 2 bases from J, with 15 bases in between. The CDR3 totals 15 residues. From germline, CDR1 is SGDLS and CDR2 YYNGEE. Here the CDR3 reads CASSASRELPYEQYF. CDR3 coding DNA: TGTGCCAGCAGCGCCAGCCGGGAACTCCCCTACGAGCAGTACTTC.

Of note for this clonotype: One end of the junction fails to match germline, which may point to a read error. The CDR3 DNA reads as TGTGCCAGCAGCCTGACTAGCGTGAATGACCAGTTCTTC. Protein: CASSLTSVNDQFF. The chain carries TRBV11-2 and TRBJ2-1; 8 nucleotides align to TRBD2. Germline loops: CDR1 SGHAT, CDR2 FQNNGV. The CDR3 runs 13 residues. Full variable domain (missing parts from reference TRBV11-2 and TRBJ2-1): EAGVAQSPRYKIIEKRQSVAFWCNPISGHATLYWYQQILGQGPKLLIQFQNNGVVDDSQLPKDRFSAERLKGVDSTLKIQPAKLEDSAVYLCASSLTSVNDQFFGPGTRLTVL.

As for this clonotype: The junction differs from germline at one of its ends, possibly a read error. This CDR3 reads CASNPELLGYAF. Written as DNA, the CDR3 is TGTGCCAGCAACCCAGAGTTGCTTGGCTACGCCTTC. The chain couples TRBV5-5 to TRBJ1-2; no clear D gene. Germline CDR1 SGHKS, CDR2 YYEKEE (reference sequence). CDR3 size: 12 residues.

Remarks on this clonotype: This could be a read error, since a much larger clone is one nucleotide away. The chain employs TRBV19 and TRBJ2-1; TRBD2 matches at 7 bases. The germline gives CDR1 LNHDA, CDR2 SQIVND (reference sequence). The V segment lost 2 bases and the J segment 7 bases; nucleotides outside the gene matches: 14. CDR3 size: 17 residues. The CDR3 here is CASSIFGEGIGKNEQFF. The CDR3 bases are TGTGCCAGTAGTATATTTGGGGAGGGGATAGGTAAAAATGAGCAGTTCTTC.

V gene TRBV12-3 or TRBV12-4 combines with J gene TRBJ2-7; no firm D call. CDR3 length: 12 residues. Trimming removed 5 bases from V and 2 bases from J, with 7 bases in between. Here the CDR3 reads CASSMGTYEQYF. In DNA form, the CDR3 reads TGTGCCAGCAGTATGGGGACCTACGAGCAGTACTTC.

As for this clonotype: One end of the junction fails to match germline, which may point to a read error. The V gene is TRBV11-1, the J gene TRBJ2-1, with 7 bases aligning to TRBD1. There are 13 residues in the CDR3. Germline CDR1 reads SGHAT; CDR2 reads FQDESV (reference sequence). CDR3 residues: CASSLDRGWDKLF. The CDR3 region has the DNA TGTGCCAGCAGCTTAGACAGGGGATGGGATAAGCTCTTC. Using reference TRBV11-1 and TRBJ2-1 for the parts outside the CDR3, the full variable domain is EAEVAQSPRYKITEKSQAVAFWCDPISGHATLYWYRQILGQGPELLVQFQDESVVDDSQLPKDRFSAERLKGVDSTLKIQPAELGDSAMYLCASSLDRGWDKLFGPGTRLTVL.